This T cell receptor (beta chain) comes out of a study of cytomegalovirus exposure and HLA in healthy donors. Study-level findings and limits: Specificity of a few CMV-associated chains for CMV antigens was verified in vitro. The study designated 150 to 200 TCR beta chains cytomegalovirus-associated.

This CDR3 has 15 amino acids. Per germline, CDR1 SGHRS and CDR2 YFSETQ. Trimming stripped 4 bases from V and 1 base from J, with 13 bases between. The PCR used 60 Vbeta and 13 Jbeta primers. Study processing details: The count from a later analysis was some 81 million unique TCR beta chains, some 10 million of them shared. This table comes from immunoSEQ multiplex PCR, and its TCRdb copy is limited to in-frame clones, with some not included. V and J calls and clone size are given by that table; D and trimming were obtained from the DNA. The sample includes 70,000 to 95,000 clones, approximately 82% of them seen just once. This clone was counted a single time. Antigen: not known.

The V call is TRBV5-1, the J call TRBJ2-3; D might be TRBD2 (6 bases). The origin of this receptor is a man between 35 and 55 years old in good health and CMV-seronegative. The sample comprised PBMCs. The CDR3 DNA is TGCGCCAGCAGCCAATCGGGAGTTGGCACAGATACGCAGTATTTT. Translating gives CASSQSGVGTDTQYF. Looking up the rest from reference TRBV5-1 and TRBJ2-3 gives the full variable domain: KAGVTQTPRYLIKTRGQQVTLSCSPISGHRSVSWYQQTPGQGLQFLFEYFSETQRNKGNFPGRFSGRQFSNSRSEMNVSTLELGDSALYLCASSQSGVGTDTQYFGPGTRLTVL.